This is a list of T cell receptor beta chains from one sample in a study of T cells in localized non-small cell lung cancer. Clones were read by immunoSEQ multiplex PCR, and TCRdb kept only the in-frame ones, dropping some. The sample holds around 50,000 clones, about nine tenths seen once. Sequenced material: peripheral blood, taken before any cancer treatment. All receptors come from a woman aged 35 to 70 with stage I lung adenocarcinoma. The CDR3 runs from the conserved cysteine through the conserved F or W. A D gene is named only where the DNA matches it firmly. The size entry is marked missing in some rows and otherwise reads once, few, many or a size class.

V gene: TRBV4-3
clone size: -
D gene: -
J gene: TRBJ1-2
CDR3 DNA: TGCGCCAGCAGCCAAGATCCAGGGAACTATGGCTACACCTTC
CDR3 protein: CASSQDPGNYGYTF

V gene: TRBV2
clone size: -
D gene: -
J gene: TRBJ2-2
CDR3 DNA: TGTGCCAGCAGTCTTCCGGGGACGACGAACACCGGGGAGCTGTTTTTT
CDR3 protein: CASSLPGTTNTGELFF

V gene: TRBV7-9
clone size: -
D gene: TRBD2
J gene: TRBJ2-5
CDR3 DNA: TGCGCCAGCAGCGATAGACTAGCAAGCGAGACCCAGTACTTC
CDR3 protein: CASSDRLASETQYF

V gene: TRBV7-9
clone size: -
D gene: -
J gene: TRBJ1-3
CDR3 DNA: TGTGCCAGCAGCTTAGCACCCAGTCATAGCTCTGGAAACACCATATATTTT
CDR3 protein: CASSLAPSHSSGNTIYF

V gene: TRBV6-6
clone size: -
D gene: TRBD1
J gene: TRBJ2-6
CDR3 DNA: TGTGCCAGCAAACGGGACAGGGGCATTGGGGCCAACGTCCTGACTTTC
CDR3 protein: CASKRDRGIGANVLTF

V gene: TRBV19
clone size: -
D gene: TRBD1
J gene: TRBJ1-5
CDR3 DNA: TGTGCCAGTAGCCCGACAGGGTCTACGCGGCCCCAGCATTTT
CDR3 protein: CASSPTGSTRPQHF

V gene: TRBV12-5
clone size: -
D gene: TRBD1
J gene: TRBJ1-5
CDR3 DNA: TGTGCTAGTGGTTTGGTTAATCCGGGACAGGGGCTCCTGCGTCAGCCCCAGCATTTT
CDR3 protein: CASGLVNPGQGLLRQPQHF

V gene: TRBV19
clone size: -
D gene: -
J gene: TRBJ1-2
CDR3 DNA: TGTGCCAGTAGTAGGATCAGGGATTTTGGCTACACCTTC
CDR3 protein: CASSRIRDFGYTF

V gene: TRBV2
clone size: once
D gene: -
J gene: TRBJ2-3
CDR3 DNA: TGTGCCAGCAGTTACAGAGGCACAGATACGCAGTATTTT
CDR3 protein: CASSYRGTDTQYF

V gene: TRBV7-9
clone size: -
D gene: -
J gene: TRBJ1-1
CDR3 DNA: TGTGCCAGCACCTTCGGGAACACTGAAGCTTTCTTT
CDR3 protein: CASTFGNTEAFF

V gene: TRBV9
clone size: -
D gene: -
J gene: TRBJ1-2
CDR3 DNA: TGTGCCAGCAGCGTAGAGGCAGGGAATAACTATGGCTACACCTTC
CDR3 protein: CASSVEAGNNYGYTF

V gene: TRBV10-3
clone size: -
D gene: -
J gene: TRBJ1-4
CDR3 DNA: TGTGCCATCAGTTCGGGGTTCGGCGAAAAACTGTTTTTT
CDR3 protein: CAISSGFGEKLFF

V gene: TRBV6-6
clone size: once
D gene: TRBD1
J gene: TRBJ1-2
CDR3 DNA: TGTGCCAGCAGTTACACGACAGGGAGGAACTATGGCTACACCTTC
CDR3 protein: CASSYTTGRNYGYTF

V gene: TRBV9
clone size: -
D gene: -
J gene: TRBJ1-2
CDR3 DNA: TGTGCCAGCAGCGTAGTTCGGGGGATCCTCGGTGGCTACACCTTC
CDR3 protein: CASSVVRGILGGYTF

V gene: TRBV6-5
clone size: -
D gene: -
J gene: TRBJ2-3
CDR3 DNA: TGTGCCAGCAGTTACGGGCCAAGCACAGATACGCAGTATTTT
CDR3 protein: CASSYGPSTDTQYF

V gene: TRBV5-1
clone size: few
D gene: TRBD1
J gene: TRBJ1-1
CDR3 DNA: TGCGCCAGCAGCTCACAAGGACAGGGGGGGACTGAAGCTTTCTTT
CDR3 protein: CASSSQGQGGTEAFF

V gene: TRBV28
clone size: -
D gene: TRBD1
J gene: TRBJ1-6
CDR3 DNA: TGTGCCAGCAGTCCTACAGGGGGCCGGGTTAATTCACCCCTCCACTTT
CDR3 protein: CASSPTGGRVNSPLHF

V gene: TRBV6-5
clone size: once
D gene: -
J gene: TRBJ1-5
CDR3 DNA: TGTGCCAGCAGTCCCGACAGAGCCCAGCCCCAGCATTTT
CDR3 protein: CASSPDRAQPQHF

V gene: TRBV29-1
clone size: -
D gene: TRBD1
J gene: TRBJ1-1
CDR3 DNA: TGCAGCGGAAGACAGGGACCGAACACTGAAGCTTTCTTT
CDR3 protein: CSGRQGPNTEAFF

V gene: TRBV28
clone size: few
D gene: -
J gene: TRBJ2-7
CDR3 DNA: TGTGCCAGCAGTTCCTCCTACGAGCAGTACTTC
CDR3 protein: CASSSSYEQYF

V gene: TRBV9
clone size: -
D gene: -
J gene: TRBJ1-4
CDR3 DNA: TGTGCCAGCAGCGTAGGAGTCAGCCCCAATGAAAAACTGTTTTTT
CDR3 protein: CASSVGVSPNEKLFF

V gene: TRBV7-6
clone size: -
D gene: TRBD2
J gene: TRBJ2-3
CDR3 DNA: TGTGCCAGCAGTTCTAGCGGATCTAGCACAGATACGCAGTATTTT
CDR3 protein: CASSSSGSSTDTQYF

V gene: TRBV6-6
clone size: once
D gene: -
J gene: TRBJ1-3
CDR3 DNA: TGTGCCAGCAGTTACTCCGACCTAGCTGGAAACACCATATATTTT
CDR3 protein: CASSYSDLAGNTIYF

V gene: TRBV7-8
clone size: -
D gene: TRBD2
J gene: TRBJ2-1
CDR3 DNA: TGTGCCAGCAGCCGACTCGGGGCGGCGGGGGGGTTCAATGAGCAGTTCTTC
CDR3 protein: CASSRLGAAGGFNEQFF

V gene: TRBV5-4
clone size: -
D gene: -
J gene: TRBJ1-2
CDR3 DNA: TGTGCCAGCAGCCCAGATCCTTCGGTTTTCAGCTACACCTTC
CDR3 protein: CASSPDPSVFSYTF

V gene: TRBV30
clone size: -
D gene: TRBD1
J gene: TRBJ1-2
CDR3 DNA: TGTGCCTGGAGTGAGGGCAGGGGGATTGGCTACACCTTC
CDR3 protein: CAWSEGRGIGYTF

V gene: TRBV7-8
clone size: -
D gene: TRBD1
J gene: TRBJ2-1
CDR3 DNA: TGTGCCAGCAGCAATCAAGACAGGGGCGCCTCCAATGAGCAGTTCTTC
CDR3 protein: CASSNQDRGASNEQFF

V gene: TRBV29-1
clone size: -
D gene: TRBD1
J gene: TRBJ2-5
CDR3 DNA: TGCAGCGTTGAGTTAGGGGGCCGGGAGACCCAGTACTTC
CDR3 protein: CSVELGGRETQYF

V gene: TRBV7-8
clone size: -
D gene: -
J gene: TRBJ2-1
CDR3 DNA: TGTGCCAGCAGCTTAGCCGCAAGATTAGACAGCTCCTACAATGAGCAGTTCTTC
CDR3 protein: CASSLAARLDSSYNEQFF

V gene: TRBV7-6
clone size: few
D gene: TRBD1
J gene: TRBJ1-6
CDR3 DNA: TGTGCCAGCAGCCCCGGGACAGGCGTCAATTCACCCCTCCACTTT
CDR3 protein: CASSPGTGVNSPLHF

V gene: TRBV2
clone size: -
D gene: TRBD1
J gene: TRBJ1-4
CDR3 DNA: TGTGCCAGCAGCGGACAGGGAGGGGATGAAAAACTGTTTTTT
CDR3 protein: CASSGQGGDEKLFF

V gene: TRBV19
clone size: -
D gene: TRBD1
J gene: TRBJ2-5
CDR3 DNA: TGTGCCAGTAGGCTGACAGGGTCTGAGACCCAGTACTTC
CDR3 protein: CASRLTGSETQYF

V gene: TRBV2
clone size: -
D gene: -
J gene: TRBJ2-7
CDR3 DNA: TGTGCCAGCAGTGCACGCCAGGGATACGAGCAGTACTTC
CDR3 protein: CASSARQGYEQYF

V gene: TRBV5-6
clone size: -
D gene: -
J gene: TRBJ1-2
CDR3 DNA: TGTGCCAGCAGCTTGCCAGGGAACTATGGCTACACCTTC
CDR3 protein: CASSLPGNYGYTF

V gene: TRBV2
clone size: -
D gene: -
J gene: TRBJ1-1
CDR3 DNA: TGTGCCAGCAGTGACCCGAACACTGAAGCTTTCTTT
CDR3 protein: CASSDPNTEAFF

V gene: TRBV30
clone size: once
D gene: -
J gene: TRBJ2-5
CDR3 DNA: TGTGCCTGGAACGATGTCTGGACCCAGTACTTC
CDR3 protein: CAWNDVWTQYF

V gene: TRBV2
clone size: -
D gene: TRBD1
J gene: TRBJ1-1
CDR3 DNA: TGTGCCAGCAGTGAAATTAGTAGAGGGGACAGTGAAGCTTTCTTT
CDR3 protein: CASSEISRGDSEAFF

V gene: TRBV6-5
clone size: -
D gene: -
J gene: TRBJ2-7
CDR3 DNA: TGTGCCAGCAGTTACTCGCTTCCGGGAAAACACTACGAGCAGTACTTC
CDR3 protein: CASSYSLPGKHYEQYF

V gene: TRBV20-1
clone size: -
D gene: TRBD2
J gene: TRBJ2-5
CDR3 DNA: TGCAGTGCCGGCGGGGGTGCGACCCAGTACTTC
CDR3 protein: CSAGGGATQYF

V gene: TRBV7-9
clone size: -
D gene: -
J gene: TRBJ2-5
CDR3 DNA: TGTGCCAGCAGCCCTACGGTGGGGGAGACCCAGTACTTC
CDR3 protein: CASSPTVGETQYF

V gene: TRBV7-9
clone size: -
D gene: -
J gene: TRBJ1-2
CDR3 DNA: TGTGCCAGCAGCTTAACAGTCTCGGGGAACTATGGCTACACCTTC
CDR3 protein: CASSLTVSGNYGYTF

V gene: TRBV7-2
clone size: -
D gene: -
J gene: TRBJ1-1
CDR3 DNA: TGTGCCAGCAGCTTAGCTGGGGTGAAGACTGAAGCTTTCTTT
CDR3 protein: CASSLAGVKTEAFF

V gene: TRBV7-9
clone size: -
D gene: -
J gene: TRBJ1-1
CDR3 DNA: TGTGCCAGCAGCCAAGAAATCAGGACTTTCAACACTGAAGCTTTCTTT
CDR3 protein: CASSQEIRTFNTEAFF

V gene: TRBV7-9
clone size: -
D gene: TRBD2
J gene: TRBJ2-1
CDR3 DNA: TGTGCCAGCAGCCCCTTGGGGGGGGGATTGAATGAGCAGTTCTTC
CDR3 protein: CASSPLGGGLNEQFF

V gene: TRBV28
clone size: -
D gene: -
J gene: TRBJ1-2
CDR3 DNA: TGTGCCAGCAGTACACCCGCACGGGGAGGCTACACCTTC
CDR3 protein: CASSTPARGGYTF

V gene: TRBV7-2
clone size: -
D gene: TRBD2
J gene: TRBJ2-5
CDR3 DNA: TGTGCCAGCAGCCCAAGTGGAAGCGGGGGTGGGACCCAGTACTTC
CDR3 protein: CASSPSGSGGGTQYF

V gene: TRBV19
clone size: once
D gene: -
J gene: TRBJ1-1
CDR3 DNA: TGTGCCAGCCTCGGCCAGGGGTTTATCACTGAAGCTTTCTTT
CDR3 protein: CASLGQGFITEAFF

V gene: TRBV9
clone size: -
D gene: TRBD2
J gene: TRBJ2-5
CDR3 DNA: TGTGCCAGCAGCGCCCCCCGCTCGGGGGGGCCCATCCAAGAGACCCAGTACTTC
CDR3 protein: CASSAPRSGGPIQETQYF

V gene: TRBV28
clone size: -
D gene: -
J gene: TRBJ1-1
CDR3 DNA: TGTGCCAGCAGTCCCCCCCATGAGGGCAAAGCTTTCTTT
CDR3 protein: CASSPPHEGKAFF

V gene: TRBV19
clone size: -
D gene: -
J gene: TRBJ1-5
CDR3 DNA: TGTGCCAGTAACAGGGTCGAGGATCAGCCCCAGCATTTT
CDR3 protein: CASNRVEDQPQHF

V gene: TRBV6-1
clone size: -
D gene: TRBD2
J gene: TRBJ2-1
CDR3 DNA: TGTGCCAGCCGCGGGGGGGCCTCCTACAATGAGCAGTTCTTC
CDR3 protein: CASRGGASYNEQFF

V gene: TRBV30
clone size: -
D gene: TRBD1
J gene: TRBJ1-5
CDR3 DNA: TGTGCCTTCGGACAGGGGGCAACTCAGCCCCAGCATTTT
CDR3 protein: CAFGQGATQPQHF

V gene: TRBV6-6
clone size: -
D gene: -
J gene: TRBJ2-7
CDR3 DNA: TGTGCCAGCAGCTTAGGACACTCCTACGAGCAGTACTTC
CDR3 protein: CASSLGHSYEQYF

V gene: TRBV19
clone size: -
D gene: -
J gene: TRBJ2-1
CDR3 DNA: TGTGCCACCCAGGGCCGACAGGACGGGTACGAGCAGTTCTTC
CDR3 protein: CATQGRQDGYEQFF

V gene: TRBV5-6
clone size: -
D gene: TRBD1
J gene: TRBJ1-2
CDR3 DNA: TGTGCCAGCAGCACATACAGGGGGCTTGGCTACACCTTC
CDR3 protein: CASSTYRGLGYTF

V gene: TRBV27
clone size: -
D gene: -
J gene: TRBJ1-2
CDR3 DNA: TGTGCCAGCAGCCTCACTTCGGTGGGGGCGCGTGACTATGGCTACACCTTC
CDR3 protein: CASSLTSVGARDYGYTF

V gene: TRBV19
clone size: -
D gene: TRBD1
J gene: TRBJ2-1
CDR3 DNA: TGTGCCAGTAGTATGGGACAGGGGGCTGGTGAGCAGTTCTTC
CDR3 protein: CASSMGQGAGEQFF

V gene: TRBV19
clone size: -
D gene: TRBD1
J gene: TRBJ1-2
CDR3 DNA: TGTGCCAGTAACCGACAGGGTTCAGATGGCTACACCTTC
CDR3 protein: CASNRQGSDGYTF